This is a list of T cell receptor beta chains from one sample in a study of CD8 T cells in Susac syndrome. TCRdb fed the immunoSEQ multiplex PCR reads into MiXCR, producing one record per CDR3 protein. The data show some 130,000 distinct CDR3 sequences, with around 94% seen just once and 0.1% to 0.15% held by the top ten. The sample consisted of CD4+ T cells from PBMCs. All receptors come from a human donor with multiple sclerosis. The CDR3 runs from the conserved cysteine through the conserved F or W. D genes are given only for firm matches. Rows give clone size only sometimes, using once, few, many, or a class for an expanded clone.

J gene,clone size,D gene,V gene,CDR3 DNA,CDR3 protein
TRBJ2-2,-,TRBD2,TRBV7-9,TGTGCCAGCAGCCGGACTAGCGGGAGAGGTCCCGGGGAGCTGTTTTTT,CASSRTSGRGPGELFF
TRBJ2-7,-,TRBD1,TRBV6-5,TGTGCCAGCAGGCCGGGACAGGGCTACGAGCAGTACTTC,CASRPGQGYEQYF
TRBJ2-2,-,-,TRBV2,TGTGCCAGCAGACGCTGGGCGAACACCGGGGAGCTGTTTTTT,CASRRWANTGELFF
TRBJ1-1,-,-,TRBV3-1,TGTGCCAGCAGCCCTGGAGTAGGGACAACAAAGGAAGCTTTCTTT,CASSPGVGTTKEAFF
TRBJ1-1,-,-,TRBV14,TGTGCCAGCAGCCAAGGGGTGGGAACTGAAACTTTCTTT,CASSQGVGTETFF
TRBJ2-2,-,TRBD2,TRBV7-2,TGTGCCAGCAGCTTAAGAGGGAGGGGATCCGGGGAGCTGTTTTTT,CASSLRGRGSGELFF
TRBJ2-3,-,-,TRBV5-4,TGTGCCAGCAGCTTTGGGACTCCCTTGGGTCTTGCTACGCAGTATTTT,CASSFGTPLGLATQYF
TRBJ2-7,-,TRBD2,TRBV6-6,TGTGCCACCGCGGCGGGGGAAGCCTACGAGCAGTACTTC,CATAAGEAYEQYF
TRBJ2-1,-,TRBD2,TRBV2,TGTGCCAGCCTTATCCCCGGGACTAACAACAATGAGCAGTTCTTC,CASLIPGTNNNEQFF
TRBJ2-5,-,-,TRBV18,TGTGCCAGCTCACCTCCGCCGGGGGAGGAGACCCAGTACTTC,CASSPPPGEETQYF
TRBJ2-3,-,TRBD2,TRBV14,TGTGCCAGCAGCCAAGATCTACTAGCGGCAGATACGCAGTATTTT,CASSQDLLAADTQYF
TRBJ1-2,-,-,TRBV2,TGTGCCAGTACGGGCACTTACTATGGCTACACCTTC,CASTGTYYGYTF
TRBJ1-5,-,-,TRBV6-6,TGTGCCAGCAGCCCCGGGCGCCGGCAGCCCCAGCATTTT,CASSPGRRQPQHF
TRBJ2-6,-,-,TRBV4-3,TGCGCCAGCAGCCAAGATCTCGGGATCTCTGGGGCCAACGTCCTGACTTTC,CASSQDLGISGANVLTF
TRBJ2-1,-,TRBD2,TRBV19,TGTGCCAGTAGTATCCTAGCGGGGGGGCCGGTTGAGCAGTTCTTC,CASSILAGGPVEQFF
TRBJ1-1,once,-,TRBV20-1,TGCAGTGCTAGAGATAGCAGGGCAAACGAAGCTTTCTTT,CSARDSRANEAFF
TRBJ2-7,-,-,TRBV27,TGTGCCAGCAGTTGGGGGGACAGCTACGAGCAGTACTTC,CASSWGDSYEQYF
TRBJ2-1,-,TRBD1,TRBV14,TGTGCCAGCAGCCTTACAGGGGGTTTGCAGTTCTTC,CASSLTGGLQFF
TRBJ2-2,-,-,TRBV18,TGTGCCAGCTCACCAAAGCAGGGGAGCTTCTTCGGGGAGCTGTTTTTT,CASSPKQGSFFGELFF
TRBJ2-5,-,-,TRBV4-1,TGCGCCAGCAGCCAAGAGCGCCGGGCCGAAGAGACCCAGTACTTC,CASSQERRAEETQYF
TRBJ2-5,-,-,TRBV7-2,TGTGCCAGCAGCCACCTCAGGGACCAAGAGACCCAGTACTTC,CASSHLRDQETQYF
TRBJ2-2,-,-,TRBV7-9,TGTGCCAGCAGCTTTGGGGGATTGAACACCGGGGAGCTGTTTTTT,CASSFGGLNTGELFF
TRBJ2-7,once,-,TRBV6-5,TGTGCCAGCAGTTACGTAACAGACCGGCCAAACAACGAGCAGTACTTC,CASSYVTDRPNNEQYF
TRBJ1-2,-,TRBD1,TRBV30,TGTGCCTGGAGCACCGGGACAGCGGATGGCTACACCTTC,CAWSTGTADGYTF
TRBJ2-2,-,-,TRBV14,TGTGCCAGCAGCCAGTCGAATACCGGGGAGCTGTTTTTT,CASSQSNTGELFF
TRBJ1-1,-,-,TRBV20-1,TGCAGTGCTAGAGTAGGGCAATTGAACACTGAAGCTTTCTTT,CSARVGQLNTEAFF
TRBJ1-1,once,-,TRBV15,TGTGCCACCAGCAGAGGAGGGCTCATGAACACTGAAGCTTTCTTT,CATSRGGLMNTEAFF
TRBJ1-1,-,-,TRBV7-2,TGTGCCAGCAGCTTGTCCGGGACCAATGAAGCTTTCTTT,CASSLSGTNEAFF
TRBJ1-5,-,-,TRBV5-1,TGCGCCAGCAGCTTGGGGCTGAGTAGCAATCAGCCCCAGCATTTT,CASSLGLSSNQPQHF
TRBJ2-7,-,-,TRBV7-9,TGTGCCAGCAGTTTAACCGGGGACTCCTACGAGCAGTACTTC,CASSLTGDSYEQYF
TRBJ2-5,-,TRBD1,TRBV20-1,TGCAGTGCCTTAGGACAGGGGGAGACCCAGTACTTC,CSALGQGETQYF